The sequence of this T cell receptor beta chain was determined in a study of blood T cell repertoires in COVID-19. Produced via immunoSEQ multiplex PCR; TCRdb's table is partial and in-frame only. The sample records around 430,000 clones, around nine tenths being singletons. Participants were aged about 18 to 100 years from about two dozen US areas. The CDR3 has 15 residues. Germline-derived CDR1 and CDR2 are LNHDA and SQIVND (reference sequence). The V gene end was trimmed by 6 bases and the J gene end by 2 bases; junction bases not matched to a gene: 6. The rearrangement joins TRBV19 to TRBJ2-1, with 8 bases identical to TRBD1. This clonotype was sampled from a woman in her forties or fifties who had recovered from COVID-19. The sequencing sample was made of PBMCs or T cells enriched from blood (not recorded which). CDR3 sequence reads: CASSPGGFAYNEQFF. CDR3 sequence (DNA): TGTGCCAGTAGCCCAGGGGGCTTTGCCTACAATGAGCAGTTCTTC.